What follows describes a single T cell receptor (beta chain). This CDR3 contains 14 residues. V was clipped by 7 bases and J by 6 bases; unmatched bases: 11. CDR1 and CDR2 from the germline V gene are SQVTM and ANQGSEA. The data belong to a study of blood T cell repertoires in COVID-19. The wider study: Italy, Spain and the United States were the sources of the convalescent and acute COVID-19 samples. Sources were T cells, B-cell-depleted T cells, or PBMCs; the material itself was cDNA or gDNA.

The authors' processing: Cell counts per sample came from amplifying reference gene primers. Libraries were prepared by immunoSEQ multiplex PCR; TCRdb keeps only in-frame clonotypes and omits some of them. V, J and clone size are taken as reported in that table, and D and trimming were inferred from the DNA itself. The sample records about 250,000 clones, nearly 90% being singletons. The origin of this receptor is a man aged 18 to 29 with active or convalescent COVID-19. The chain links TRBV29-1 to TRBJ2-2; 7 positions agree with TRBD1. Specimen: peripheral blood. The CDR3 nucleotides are TGCAGCGCTTCGACAGGGATAGAGTCCGGGGAGCTGTTTTTT. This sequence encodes CSASTGIESGELFF.